The rows below give T cell receptor beta chains drawn from one sample of a study of molecular identifiers for immune sequencing clone quantification. TCRdb independently ran MiXCR on the PCR reads; one entry per CDR3 protein. The sample contains 20,000 to 30,000 distinct CDR3 sequences, under 20% of which appear only once. Sequencing was carried out using naive CD8+ T cells from blood, with Jurkat cell RNA spiked in. These receptors all stem from a human donor in good health. Some libraries in this study had Jurkat cell RNA spiked in. The CDR3 runs from the conserved cysteine through the conserved F or W. The D gene is left open where the match is weak. Clone size, where shown, is once, few, many, or a class for clones that have expanded.

j_call clone_size v_call d_call cdr3_aa cdr3_nt
TRBJ1-5 NA TRBV6-2/TRBV6-3 TRBD1 CASSYPGQGYDSNQPQHF TGTGCCAGCAGCTACCCGGGACAGGGTTATGATAGCAATCAGCCCCAGCATTTT
TRBJ1-1 many TRBV4-3 TRBD1 CASSRGQQNTEAFF TGCGCCAGCAGCCGGGGACAGCAAAACACTGAAGCTTTCTTT
TRBJ2-3 many TRBV5-8 NA CASSLGVDSTDTQYF TGTGCCAGCAGCTTGGGGGTTGATAGCACAGATACGCAGTATTTT
TRBJ2-7 few TRBV19 NA CASSYRVSYEQYF TGTGCCAGTAGTTACAGGGTAAGCTACGAGCAGTACTTC
TRBJ1-2 many TRBV4-3 NA CASSQARGDGGHGYTF TGCGCCAGCAGCCAAGCTCGAGGGGACGGAGGACATGGCTACACCTTC
TRBJ1-5 many TRBV12-3/TRBV12-4 TRBD1 CASSPGTVRDSNQPQHF TGTGCCAGCAGCCCAGGGACAGTGAGGGATAGCAATCAGCCCCAGCATTTT
TRBJ2-7 once TRBV4-1 NA CASSQGWTPYSYEQYF TGCGCCAGCAGCCAAGGGTGGACGCCTTACTCCTACGAGCAGTACTTC
TRBJ2-1 many TRBV7-6 NA CASSLRWGETRGDPRQSSYNEQFF TGTGCCAGCAGCTTAAGGTGGGGCGAGACGAGGGGGGACCCGAGACAGAGCTCCTACAATGAGCAGTTCTTC
TRBJ2-3 many TRBV9 TRBD2 CASSVGGLLTDTQYF TGTGCCAGCAGCGTAGGGGGACTACTCACAGATACGCAGTATTTT
TRBJ1-1 many TRBV29-1 NA CSVDTNTEAFF TGCAGCGTGGACACGAACACTGAAGCTTTCTTT
TRBJ1-5 many TRBV19 TRBD1 CASSTTPRDRVYGNQPQHF TGTGCCAGTAGTACTACCCCAAGGGACAGGGTTTATGGCAATCAGCCCCAGCATTTT
TRBJ2-3 many TRBV5-1 TRBD1 CASSFTGGRTDTQYF TGCGCCAGCAGCTTTACAGGGGGCAGGACAGATACGCAGTATTTT
TRBJ2-7 medium-sized TRBV29-1 NA CSVGEGIAYEQYF TGCAGCGTTGGAGAGGGTATTGCCTACGAGCAGTACTTC
TRBJ2-6 many TRBV10-2 NA CASSEVGAGSGANVLTF TGCGCCAGCAGCGAAGTGGGGGCGGGCTCTGGGGCCAACGTCCTGACTTTC
TRBJ2-7 many TRBV6-5 NA CASSRNLKEQYF TGTGCCAGCAGTAGAAACCTCAAAGAGCAGTACTTC
TRBJ2-2 many TRBV29-1 NA CSAGSPGELFF TGCAGCGCTGGATCTCCCGGGGAGCTGTTTTTT
TRBJ2-7 many TRBV5-1 NA CASSYTGDYEQYF TGCGCCAGCAGCTACACAGGAGACTACGAGCAGTACTTC
TRBJ2-2 many TRBV6-5 TRBD2 CASSIGLAGGRTGELFF TGTGCCAGCAGCATCGGACTAGCGGGGGGGCGAACCGGGGAGCTGTTTTTT
TRBJ1-5 many TRBV24-1 TRBD1 CATSDRNRGDWRHGQPQHF TGTGCCACCAGTGATCGAAACAGGGGCGACTGGCGTCATGGTCAGCCCCAGCATTTT
TRBJ2-1 many TRBV3-1 NA CASSQDGDPVGDEQFF TGTGCCAGCAGCCAAGATGGGGACCCCGTCGGGGATGAGCAGTTCTTC
TRBJ2-7 many TRBV5-5 NA CASSLAVGAYEQYF TGTGCCAGCAGCTTGGCGGTCGGGGCCTACGAGCAGTACTTC
TRBJ2-1 NA TRBV4-3 NA CASSQSGQYYNEQFF TGCGCCAGCAGCCAGAGCGGGCAATATTACAATGAGCAGTTCTTC
TRBJ1-4 many TRBV19 NA CASSHQGPVNEKLFF TGTGCCAGTAGCCACCAGGGCCCGGTTAATGAAAAACTGTTTTTT
TRBJ2-5 many TRBV13 NA CASSSSDRSIETQYF TGTGCCAGCAGCTCCTCGGACCGTAGCATAGAGACCCAGTACTTC
TRBJ1-4 once TRBV28 NA CATRLGTDEKLFF TGTGCCACCCGACTAGGAACTGATGAAAAACTGTTTTTT
TRBJ2-3 NA TRBV14 NA CASSQDFRARTVGF TGTGCCAGCAGCCAAGATTTTAGAGCGAGAACCGTCGGTTTT